This T cell receptor (beta chain) was profiled in a study of blood T cell repertoires in COVID-19. As for the study in general: The United States, Italy and Spain supplied acute and convalescent COVID-19 samples. Sources were T cells, B-cell-depleted T cells, or PBMCs; the material itself was cDNA or gDNA.

CDR1 is MNHEY and CDR2 is SVGAGI in the germline V gene. The length of the CDR3 is 15 residues. V lost 0 bases and J 1 base, leaving 8 bases between the germline ends. In the original analysis: It was from reference gene primer amplification that nucleated cell counts were estimated. Sequenced by immunoSEQ multiplex PCR; TCRdb stores in-frame clones only, minus some. That table gives V, J and clone size, and the DNA gave D and trimming. The sample contains about 190,000 clones, around four fifths of which appear only once. V gene TRBV6-5 combines with J gene TRBJ2-3; D perhaps matches TRBD2 (6 bases). The clonotype originates from a woman of 80 years or more with active or convalescent COVID-19. Material for sequencing was peripheral blood. As DNA, the CDR3 is TGTGCCAGCAGTTACTCAGTAGCGGGCACAGATACGCAGTATTTT. Encoded protein: CASSYSVAGTDTQYF.